The 14 T cell receptor beta chains given below trace back to one sample, sequenced in a study of blood T cells in healthy people across ages. With a J-beta primer mix and a sample-barcoded 5' primer, a second PCR ran 7 to 11 cycles. Via MiXCR, TCRdb re-called the 5' RACE reads, giving one row per CDR3 protein. In the table there are approximately 810,000 distinct CDR3 sequences, 29% of which are singletons. Sequencing was done on a sample of blood. The receptors come from a woman aged 80 or older in good health.

This clonotype was counted only a few times. This chain links TRBV20-1 with TRBJ1-1; no definite D call. The CDR3 runs to 14 residues. Looked up from germline, CDR1 is DFQATT and CDR2 is SNEGSKA (reference sequence). Trimming left V 4 bases short and J 4 bases short, with 16 bases between. The CDR3, as DNA: TGCAGTGCTACTATAGGGCCCTACTCCACTGAAGCTTTCTTT. It specifies CSATIGPYSTEAFF.

Regarding this clonotype: A read error may be the cause here, since a much bigger clone is one base away. V usage is TRBV6-5 and J usage is TRBJ2-7, with TRBD1 matching 8 bases. J lost 6 bases, V lost 10 bases, and 11 bases had no gene match. The CDR3 has 13 amino acids. CDR1 MNHEY and CDR2 SVGAGI come from the germline V gene. In DNA form, the CDR3 reads TGTGCCACCCGAACAGGGACAGGCTCCGAGCAGTACTTC. This codes for CATRTGTGSEQYF.

A few counts support this clonotype. This rearrangement joins TRBV20-1 to TRBJ2-2, with D possibly TRBD2 on 7 matching bases. From germline, CDR1 is DFQATT and CDR2 SNEGSKA (reference sequence). V dropped 3 bases and J dropped 4 bases, with 21 bases sitting between them. This CDR3 contains 17 residues. CDR3 protein: CSASSSASRGATGELFF. As DNA, the CDR3 is TGCAGTGCTAGTTCGTCAGCCAGCCGGGGGGCCACCGGGGAGCTGTTTTTT.

Of note for this clonotype: A much larger clone sits a single nucleotide away, making a read error possible. V usage is TRBV6-2 or TRBV6-3 and J usage is TRBJ2-5, with 7 bases identical to TRBD1. This CDR3 is 14 amino acids long. Trimming took 6 bases from V and 7 from J; bases not matched to a gene: 11. Germline values: CDR1 MNHEY, CDR2 SVGEGT. In DNA form, the CDR3 reads TGTGCCAGCAGGTCGCCGGACAGGTCTCGGACCCAGTACTTC. The encoded protein is CASRSPDRSRTQYF.

There are a few counts of this clonotype. The genes are TRBV11-3 and TRBJ2-5; D is unresolved. The CDR3 is 14 residues long. Germline CDR1 reads SGHNT; CDR2 reads YENEEA. Between the trimmed V and J ends, which lost 5 bases and 1 base, there was a span of 11 bases. The CDR3 region is CASSPTLSQETQYF. Here the CDR3 DNA reads TGTGCCAGCAGCCCGACGCTCTCCCAAGAGACCCAGTACTTC.

This clonotype was seen at least ten times. This sequence joins TRBV20-1 and TRBJ2-7; 8 bases are shared with TRBD1. Germline values: CDR1 DFQATT, CDR2 SNEGSKA (reference sequence). This CDR3 is built from 12 residues. J gave up 5 bases and V 6 bases, and 6 bases lay outside the gene matches. DNA for the CDR3: TGCAGTGCCGGAGGACAGGGCGACGAGCAGTACTTC. Amino acid sequence: CSAGGQGDEQYF.

This clonotype was observed a handful of times. CDR3 nucleotides: TGTGCCAGCAGCGAAAAAGGGTTCTCCTCTGGAAACACCATATATTTT. Translating gives CASSEKGFSSGNTIYF. The chain couples TRBV7-9 to TRBJ1-3; D is unclear. This CDR3 spans 16 amino acids. V lost 5 bases to trimming and J lost 0 bases, with 14 bases between them. Germline-derived CDR1 and CDR2 are SEHNR and FQNEAQ (reference sequence).

As to this clonotype: A read error may explain this, as a much larger clone is one base away. In DNA, the CDR3 is TGTGCCAGCAGCTCCACTCCGGGACAGGGGGCTCGGAATGAGCGGTTCTTC. Translated, it gives CASSSTPGQGARNERFF. The V gene is TRBV11-2, the J gene TRBJ2-1; 12 bases match TRBD1. CDR1 and CDR2 (germline): SGHAT, FQNNGV. The CDR3 covers 17 residues.

This clonotype has ten or more counts. This chain uses TRBV6-6 with TRBJ1-2, with D possibly matching TRBD1 (5 bases). V shed 2 bases and J shed 6 bases, with 10 bases lying between them. This CDR3 has 13 amino acids. The V gene's germline CDR1 is MNHNY and CDR2 SVGAGI (reference sequence). This CDR3 reads CASSYRQFNGYTF. CDR3 in DNA: TGTGCCAGCAGTTACCGACAGTTTAATGGCTACACCTTC.

This clonotype was detected many times. The V and J genes are TRBV20-1 and TRBJ2-1, with 8 bases lining up with TRBD1. Unmatched junction bases numbered 8, after V lost 0 bases and J lost 7 bases. Germline V lookup: CDR1 DFQATT, CDR2 SNEGSKA (reference sequence). The CDR3 is 15 residues long. The DNA for the CDR3 is TGCAGTGCTAGAGATCGAGACAGGGGTTGGAATGAGCAGTTCTTC. Protein sequence: CSARDRDRGWNEQFF.

For this clonotype: A single base separates this from a much larger clone, so it may be a read error. The chain employs TRBV11-2 and TRBJ2-3; 8 nucleotides line up with TRBD1. The CDR3 loop spans 20 amino acids. V lost 4 bases, J lost 4 bases, and 22 bases stayed unmatched. Germline CDR1 and CDR2: SGHAT and FQNNGV. The CDR3 DNA reads as TGTGCCAGCAGCTCACTGAGGGGTACCAGACGACAGGGGACGGCAGATACGCAGTATTTT. It yields the protein CASSSLRGTRRQGTADTQYF. Filled out from reference TRBV11-2 and TRBJ2-3, the complete variable domain reads EAGVAQSPRYKIIEKRQSVAFWCNPISGHATLYWYQQILGQGPKLLIQFQNNGVVDDSQLPKDRFSAERLKGVDSTLKIQPAKLEDSAVYLCASSSLRGTRRQGTADTQYFGPGTRLTVL.

This clonotype was counted at least ten times. The chain uses TRBV5-1 and TRBJ1-1, with D unclear. Germline V gene lookup returns CDR1 SGHRS and CDR2 YFSETQ. This CDR3 contains 13 residues. V was cut by 4 bases and J by 1 base, with 8 bases left in between. The CDR3, as DNA: TGCGCCAGCAGCGTGACAAGGAACACTGAAGCTTTCTTT. Translated, it gives CASSVTRNTEAFF.

In its sample, this clonotype was seen a few times. The rearrangement joins TRBV28 to TRBJ1-4, with 10 positions matching TRBD1. CDR1 is MDHEN and CDR2 is SYDVKM in the germline V gene. J gave up 6 bases and V 2 bases, and 6 bases lay outside the gene matches. The CDR3 loop spans 16 amino acids. The CDR3 loop reads CASSLRQGAMDEKLFF. The DNA for the CDR3 is TGTGCCAGCAGTTTACGACAGGGGGCTATGGATGAAAAACTGTTTTTT.

The chain joins TRBV6-2 or TRBV6-3 to TRBJ1-5; D gene unclear. V was trimmed by 10 bases and J by 2 bases, leaving 12 bases between them. The CDR3 is 13 amino acids. Germline V gene sequence: CDR1 MNHEY, CDR2 SVGEGT. The CDR3 DNA reads TGTGCCATCCAAAGGATGGGCAATCAGCCCCAGCATTTT. Encoded protein: CAIQRMGNQPQHF.